This TCR beta chain emerged from a study of T cells after yellow fever vaccination. Germline V gene sequence: CDR1 SEHNR, CDR2 FQNEAQ (reference sequence). V was clipped by 3 bases and J by 9 bases; unmatched bases: 6. This CDR3 region has 14 residues. TCRdb itself ran the 5' RACE reads through MiXCR, one entry per CDR3 protein. This sample has 450,000 to 650,000 distinct CDR3 sequences, with approximately 15% found just once. This clonotype was sampled from a man younger than 45 who received the YFV17D yellow fever vaccine. The starting material was PBMCs, obtained on the day of the yellow fever booster vaccination. This rearrangement joins TRBV7-9 to TRBJ2-2; 8 bases line up with TRBD1. The CDR3: CASSFAQGARELFF. In DNA, the CDR3 is TGTGCCAGCAGCTTCGCGCAGGGGGCTCGGGAGCTGTTTTTT.